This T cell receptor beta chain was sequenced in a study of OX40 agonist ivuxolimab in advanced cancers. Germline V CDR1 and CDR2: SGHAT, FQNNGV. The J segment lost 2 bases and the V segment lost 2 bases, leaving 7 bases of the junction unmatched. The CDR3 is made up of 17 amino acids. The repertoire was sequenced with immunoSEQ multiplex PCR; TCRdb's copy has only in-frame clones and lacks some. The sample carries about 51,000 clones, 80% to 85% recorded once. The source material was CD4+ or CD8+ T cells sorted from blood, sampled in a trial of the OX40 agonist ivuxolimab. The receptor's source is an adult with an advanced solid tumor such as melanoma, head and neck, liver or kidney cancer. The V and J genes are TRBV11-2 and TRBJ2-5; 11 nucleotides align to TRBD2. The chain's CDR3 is CASSLLLAGDLQETQYF. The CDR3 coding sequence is TGTGCCAGCAGCTTACTACTAGCGGGGGACCTACAAGAGACCCAGTACTTC.